This TCR beta chain was profiled in a study of OX40 agonist ivuxolimab in advanced cancers. Study in general: Subjects had a mean age of roughly 60 years, with a range of roughly 23 to 80; around 84% were male. Findings of the study overall: Not determined was the antigen specificity of the expanded peripheral T cells.

To note about this clone: The antigen is undetermined.

Some clones are missing from TCRdb's copy, which holds only in-frame ones; the method was immunoSEQ multiplex PCR. The profile shows about 79,000 clones, 90% of them singletons. The V end lost 2 bases, the J end lost 4 bases, and 12 bases lay between the germline ends. This CDR3 spans 15 amino acids. Germline V gives CDR1 MNHEY, CDR2 SVGAGI. This chain joins TRBV6-5 and TRBJ1-3; D remains ambiguous. The source material was CD4+ or CD8+ T cells sorted from blood, sampled in a trial of the OX40 agonist ivuxolimab. The sequence was collected from an adult with an advanced solid tumor such as melanoma, head and neck, liver or kidney cancer. The CDR3 coding sequence is TGTGCCAGCAGTTACGCACAAGGGATGGGAAACACCATATATTTT. Encoded protein: CASSYAQGMGNTIYF.